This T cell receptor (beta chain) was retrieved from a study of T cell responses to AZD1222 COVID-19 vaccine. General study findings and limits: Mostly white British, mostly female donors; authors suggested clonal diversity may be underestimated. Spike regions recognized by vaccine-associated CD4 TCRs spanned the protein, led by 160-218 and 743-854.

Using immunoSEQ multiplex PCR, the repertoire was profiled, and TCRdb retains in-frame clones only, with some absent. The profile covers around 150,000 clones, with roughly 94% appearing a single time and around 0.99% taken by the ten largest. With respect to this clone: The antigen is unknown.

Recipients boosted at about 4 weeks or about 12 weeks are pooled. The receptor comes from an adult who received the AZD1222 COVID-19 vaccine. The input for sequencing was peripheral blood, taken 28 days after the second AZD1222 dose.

The CDR3 reads CASSDTEAFF. CDR3 nucleotide sequence: TGTGCCAGCAGCGACACTGAAGCTTTCTTT. This rearrangement joins TRBV7-9 to TRBJ1-1; D is ambiguous. The V and J ends lost 5 bases and 3 bases respectively, with 1 base between them. Germline lookup yields CDR1 SEHNR and CDR2 FQNEAQ (reference sequence). The CDR3 has 10 amino acids.